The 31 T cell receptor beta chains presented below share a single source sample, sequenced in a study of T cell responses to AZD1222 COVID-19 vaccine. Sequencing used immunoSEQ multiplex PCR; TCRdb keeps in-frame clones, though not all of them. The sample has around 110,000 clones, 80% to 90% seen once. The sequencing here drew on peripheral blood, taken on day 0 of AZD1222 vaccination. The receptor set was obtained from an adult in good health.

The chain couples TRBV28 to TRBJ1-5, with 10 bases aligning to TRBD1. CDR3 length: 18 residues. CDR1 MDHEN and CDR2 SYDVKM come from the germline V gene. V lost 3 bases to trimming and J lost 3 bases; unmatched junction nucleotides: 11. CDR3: CASSFHRGQGLLNQPQHF. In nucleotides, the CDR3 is TGTGCCAGCAGTTTCCACCGGGGACAGGGGCTACTCAATCAGCCCCAGCATTTT.

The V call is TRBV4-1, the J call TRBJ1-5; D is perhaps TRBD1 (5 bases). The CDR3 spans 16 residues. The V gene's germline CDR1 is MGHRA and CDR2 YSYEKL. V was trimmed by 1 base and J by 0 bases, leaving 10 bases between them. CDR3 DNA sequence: TGCGCCAGCAGCCAAGGGCGGGGCAATAGCAATCAGCCCCAGCATTTT. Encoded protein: CASSQGRGNSNQPQHF.

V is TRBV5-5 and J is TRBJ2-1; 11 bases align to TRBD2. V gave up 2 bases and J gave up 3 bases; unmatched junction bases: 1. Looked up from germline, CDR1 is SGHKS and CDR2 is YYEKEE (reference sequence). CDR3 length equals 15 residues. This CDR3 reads CASSFSGGDYNEQFF. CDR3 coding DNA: TGTGCCAGCAGCTTTAGCGGGGGGGACTACAATGAGCAGTTCTTC. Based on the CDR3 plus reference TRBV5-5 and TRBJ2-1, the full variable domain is DAGVTQSPTHLIKTRGQQVTLRCSPISGHKSVSWYQQVLGQGPQFIFQYYEKEERGRGNFPDRFSARQFPNYSSELNVNALLLGDSALYLCASSFSGGDYNEQFFGPGTRLTVL.

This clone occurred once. The CDR3 loop is CASSLGAVQETQYF. DNA of the CDR3: TGTGCCAGCAGCTTGGGGGCTGTACAAGAGACCCAGTACTTC. The V gene is TRBV5-6, the J gene TRBJ2-5, with D unresolved. The germline gives CDR1 SGHDT, CDR2 YYEEEE. The CDR3 covers 14 residues. V lost 0 bases and J lost 2, with 8 bases in between.

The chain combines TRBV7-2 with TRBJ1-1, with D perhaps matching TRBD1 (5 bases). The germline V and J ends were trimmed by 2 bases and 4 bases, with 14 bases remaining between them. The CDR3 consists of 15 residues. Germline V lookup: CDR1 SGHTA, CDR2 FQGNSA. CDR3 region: CASSLSPGVGTEAFF. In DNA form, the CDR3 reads TGTGCCAGCAGCTTATCTCCGGGGGTCGGCACTGAAGCTTTCTTT.

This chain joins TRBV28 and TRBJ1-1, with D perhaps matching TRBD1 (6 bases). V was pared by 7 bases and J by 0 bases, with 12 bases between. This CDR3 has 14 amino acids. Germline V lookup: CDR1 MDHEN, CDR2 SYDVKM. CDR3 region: CASIRGQLNTEAFF. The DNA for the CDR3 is TGTGCCAGCATACGGGGACAACTGAACACTGAAGCTTTCTTT.

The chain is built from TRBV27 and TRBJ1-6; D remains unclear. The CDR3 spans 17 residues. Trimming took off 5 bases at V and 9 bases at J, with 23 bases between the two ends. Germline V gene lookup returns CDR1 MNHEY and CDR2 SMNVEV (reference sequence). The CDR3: CASSLLAPTRTSSPLHF. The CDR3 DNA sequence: TGTGCCAGCAGTCTCCTCGCCCCGACAAGGACGTCTTCACCCCTCCACTTT.

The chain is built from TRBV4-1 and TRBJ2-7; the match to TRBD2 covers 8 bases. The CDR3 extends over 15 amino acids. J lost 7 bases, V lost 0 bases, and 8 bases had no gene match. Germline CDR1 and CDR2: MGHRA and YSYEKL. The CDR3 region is CASSQELAEISEQYF. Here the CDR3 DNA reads TGCGCCAGCAGCCAAGAACTAGCGGAAATAAGTGAGCAGTACTTC.

CDR3 sequence: CASSIRTDNTQYF. The CDR3 DNA follows: TGCGCCAGCAGTATTCGGACAGACAATACGCAGTATTTT. The rearrangement joins TRBV5-1 to TRBJ2-3; a weak D match, TRBD1 (6 bases). Between the trimmed V and J ends, which lost 5 bases and 7 bases, there was a span of 14 bases. The CDR3 is 13 residues long. Germline V gene lookup returns CDR1 SGHRS and CDR2 YFSETQ.

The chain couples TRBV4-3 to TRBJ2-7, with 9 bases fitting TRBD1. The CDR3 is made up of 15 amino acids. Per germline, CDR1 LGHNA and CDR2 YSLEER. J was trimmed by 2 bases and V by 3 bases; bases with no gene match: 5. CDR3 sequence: CASSQTGTGTYEQYF. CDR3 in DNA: TGCGCCAGCAGCCAGACCGGGACAGGGACCTACGAGCAGTACTTC.

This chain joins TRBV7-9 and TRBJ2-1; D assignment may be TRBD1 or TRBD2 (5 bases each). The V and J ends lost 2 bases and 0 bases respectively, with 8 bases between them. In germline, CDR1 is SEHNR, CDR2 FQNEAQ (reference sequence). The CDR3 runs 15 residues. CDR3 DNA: TGTGCCAGCAGCTTACCGGGGCCCTCCTACAATGAGCAGTTCTTC. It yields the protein CASSLPGPSYNEQFF.

The CDR3 DNA reads TGTGCCAGCACCGAGGGTCTAACTTATAATTCACCCCTCCACTTT. Protein: CASTEGLTYNSPLHF. The V call is TRBV6-5, the J call TRBJ1-6; no reliable D call. Germline lookup yields CDR1 MNHEY and CDR2 SVGAGI. V was shortened by 7 bases and J by 4 bases, with 14 bases between the two germline ends. The CDR3 contains 15 residues.

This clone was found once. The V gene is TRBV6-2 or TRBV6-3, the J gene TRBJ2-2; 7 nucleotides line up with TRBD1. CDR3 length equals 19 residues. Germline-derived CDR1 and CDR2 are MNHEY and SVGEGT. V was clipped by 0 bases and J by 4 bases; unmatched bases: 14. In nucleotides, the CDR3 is TGTGCCAGCAGTTACTCGGAACCGCATCGGGACAGACCCACCGGGGAGCTGTTTTTT. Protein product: CASSYSEPHRDRPTGELFF.

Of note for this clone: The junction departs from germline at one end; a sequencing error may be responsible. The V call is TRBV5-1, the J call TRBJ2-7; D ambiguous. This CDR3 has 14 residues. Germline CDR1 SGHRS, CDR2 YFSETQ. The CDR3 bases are TGCGCCAGCAGCTTGGGGCGCAGTTCCTCCGAGCAGTACTTC. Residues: CASSLGRSSSEQYF.

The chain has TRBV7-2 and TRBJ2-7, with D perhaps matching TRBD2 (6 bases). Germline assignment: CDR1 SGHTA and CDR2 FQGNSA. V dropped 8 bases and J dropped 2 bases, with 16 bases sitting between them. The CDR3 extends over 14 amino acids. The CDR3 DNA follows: TGTGCCAGCTCCTGGGGTACTAGCCCCTACGAGCAGTACTTC. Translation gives CASSWGTSPYEQYF.

As DNA, the CDR3 is TGCAGCGTTGAACGGCTCATGAACACTGAAGCTTTCTTT. This gives the protein CSVERLMNTEAFF. The chain joins TRBV29-1 to TRBJ1-1; no reliable D call. V was trimmed by 2 bases and J by 0 bases, leaving 7 bases between them. Germline CDR1 reads SQVTM; CDR2 reads ANQGSEA. This CDR3 contains 13 residues.

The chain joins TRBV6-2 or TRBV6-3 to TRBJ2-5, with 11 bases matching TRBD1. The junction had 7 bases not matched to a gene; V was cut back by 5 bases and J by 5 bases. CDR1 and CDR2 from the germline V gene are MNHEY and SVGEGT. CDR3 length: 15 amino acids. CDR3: CASSLRTGGDETQYF. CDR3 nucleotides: TGTGCCAGCAGTCTTCGGACAGGGGGCGACGAGACCCAGTACTTC.

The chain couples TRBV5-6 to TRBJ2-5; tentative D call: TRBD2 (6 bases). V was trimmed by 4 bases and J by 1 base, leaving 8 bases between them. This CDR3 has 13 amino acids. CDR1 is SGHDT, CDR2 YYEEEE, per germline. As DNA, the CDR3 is TGTGCCAGCAGCCCGACTAGCCAAGAGACCCAGTACTTC. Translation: CASSPTSQETQYF.

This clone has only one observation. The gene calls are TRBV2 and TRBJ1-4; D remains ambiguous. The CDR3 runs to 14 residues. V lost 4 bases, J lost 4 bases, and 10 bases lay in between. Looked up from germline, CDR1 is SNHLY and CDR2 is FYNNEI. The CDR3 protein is CASSGPSFNEKLFF. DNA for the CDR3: TGTGCCAGCAGTGGTCCAAGTTTTAATGAAAAACTGTTTTTT. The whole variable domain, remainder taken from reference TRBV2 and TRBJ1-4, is EPEVTQTPSHQVTQMGQEVILRCVPISNHLYFYWYRQILGQKVEFLVSFYNNEISEKSEIFDDQFSVERPDGSNFTLKIRSTKLEDSAMYFCASSGPSFNEKLFFGSGTQLSVL.

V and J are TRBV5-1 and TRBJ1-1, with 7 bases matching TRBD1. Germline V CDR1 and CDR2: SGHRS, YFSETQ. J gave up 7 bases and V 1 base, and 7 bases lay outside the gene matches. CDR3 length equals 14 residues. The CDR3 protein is CASSLQGGPDEAFF. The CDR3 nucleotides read TGCGCCAGCAGCTTGCAGGGGGGGCCAGATGAAGCTTTCTTT.

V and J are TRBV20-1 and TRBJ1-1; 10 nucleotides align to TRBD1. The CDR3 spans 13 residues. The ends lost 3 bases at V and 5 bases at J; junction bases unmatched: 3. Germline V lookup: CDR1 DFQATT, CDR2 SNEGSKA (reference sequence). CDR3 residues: CSASGQGGTEAFF. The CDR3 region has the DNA TGCAGTGCTAGTGGACAGGGGGGGACTGAAGCTTTCTTT.

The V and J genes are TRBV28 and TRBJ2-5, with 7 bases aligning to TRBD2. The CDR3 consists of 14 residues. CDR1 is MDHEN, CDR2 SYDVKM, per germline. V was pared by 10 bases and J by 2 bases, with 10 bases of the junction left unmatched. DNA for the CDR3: TGTGCCACTACTTTGGCGGGGGTTCAAGAGACCCAGTACTTC. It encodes CATTLAGVQETQYF. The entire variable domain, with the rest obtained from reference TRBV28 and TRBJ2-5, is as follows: DVKVTQSSRYLVKRTGEKVFLECVQDMDHENMFWYRQDPGLGLRLIYFSYDVKMKEKGDIPEGYSVSREKKERFSLILESASTNQTSMYLCATTLAGVQETQYFGPGTRLLVL.

CDR3 bases: TGTGCCAGCAGCGGATTGACAGGGCGGGAAGAAAAACTGTTTTTT. Its protein is CASSGLTGREEKLFF. J is TRBJ1-4 and V is TRBV5-5; 7 bases are a match to TRBD1. Trimming removed 4 bases from V and 8 bases from J; junction bases left unmatched: 11. From germline, CDR1 is SGHKS and CDR2 YYEKEE (reference sequence). CDR3 size: 15 residues.

This CDR3 reads CASSKPARDEQFF. CDR3 in DNA: TGTGCCAGCAGCAAACCGGCGAGGGATGAGCAGTTCTTC. This chain uses TRBV7-2 with TRBJ2-1; TRBD2 might be the D (5 bases). The CDR3 sequence is 13 residues long. Trimming removed 5 bases from V and 8 bases from J, with 13 bases in between. Germline V gene sequence: CDR1 SGHTA, CDR2 FQGNSA. Full variable domain (remainder filled in from reference TRBV7-2 and TRBJ2-1): GAGVSQSPSNKVTEKGKDVELRCDPISGHTALYWYRQSLGQGLEFLIYFQGNSAPDKSGLPSDRFSAERTGGSVSTLTIQRTQQEDSAVYLCASSKPARDEQFFGPGTRLTVL.

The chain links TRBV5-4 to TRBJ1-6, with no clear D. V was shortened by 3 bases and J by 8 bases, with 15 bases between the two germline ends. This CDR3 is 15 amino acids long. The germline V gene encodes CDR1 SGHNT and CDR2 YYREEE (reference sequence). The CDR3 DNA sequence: TGTGCCAGCAGCTATTCTGTTGGGCCCGATTCACCCCTCCACTTT. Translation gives CASSYSVGPDSPLHF.

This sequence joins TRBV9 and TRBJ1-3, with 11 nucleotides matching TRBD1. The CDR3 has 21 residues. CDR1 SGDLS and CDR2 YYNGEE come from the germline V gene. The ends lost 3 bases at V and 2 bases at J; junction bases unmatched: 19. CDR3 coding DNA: TGTGCCAGCAGCGGTACCCCCACGGACAGGGGGCGCGGATTACCTGGAAACACCATATATTTT. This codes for CASSGTPTDRGRGLPGNTIYF.

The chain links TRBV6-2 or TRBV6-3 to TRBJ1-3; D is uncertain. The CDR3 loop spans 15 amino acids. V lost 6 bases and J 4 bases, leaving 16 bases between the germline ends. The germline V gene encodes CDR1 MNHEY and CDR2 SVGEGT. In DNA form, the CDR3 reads TGTGCCAGCAGCCTCGAAAGCCGCTTCGGAAACACCATATATTTT. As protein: CASSLESRFGNTIYF.

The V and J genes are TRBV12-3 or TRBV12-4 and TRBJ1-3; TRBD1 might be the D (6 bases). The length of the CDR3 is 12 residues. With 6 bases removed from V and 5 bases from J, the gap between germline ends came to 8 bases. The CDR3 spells CASSQGRNTIYF. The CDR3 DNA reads TGTGCCAGCAGCCAGGGGCGAAACACCATATATTTT.

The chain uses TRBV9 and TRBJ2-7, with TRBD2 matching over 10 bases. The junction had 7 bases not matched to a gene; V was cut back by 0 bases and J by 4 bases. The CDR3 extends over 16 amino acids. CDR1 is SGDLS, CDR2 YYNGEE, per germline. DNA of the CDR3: TGTGCCAGCAGCGTAGGTAAACTAGCGGGACGGTACGAGCAGTACTTC. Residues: CASSVGKLAGRYEQYF.

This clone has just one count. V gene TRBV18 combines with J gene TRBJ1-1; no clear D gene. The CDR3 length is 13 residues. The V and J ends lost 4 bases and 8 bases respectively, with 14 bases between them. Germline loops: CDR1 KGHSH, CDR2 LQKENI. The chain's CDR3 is CASSQTGAREAFF. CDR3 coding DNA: TGTGCCAGCTCACAGACGGGCGCGAGGGAAGCTTTCTTT.

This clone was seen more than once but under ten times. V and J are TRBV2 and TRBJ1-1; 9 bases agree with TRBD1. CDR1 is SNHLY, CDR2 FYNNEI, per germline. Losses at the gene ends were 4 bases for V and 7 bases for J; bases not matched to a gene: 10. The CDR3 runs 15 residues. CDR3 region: CASSAPGTGKDEAFF. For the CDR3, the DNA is TGTGCCAGCAGTGCCCCCGGGACAGGGAAGGATGAAGCTTTCTTT.